This T cell receptor beta chain emerged from a study of cytomegalovirus exposure and HLA in healthy donors. The PCR had 60 Vbeta and 13 Jbeta primers. Libraries were prepared by immunoSEQ multiplex PCR; TCRdb keeps only in-frame clonotypes and omits some of them. Seen in this sample are some 70,000 clones; the ten most common clones hold roughly 8%. Whole-study findings and limits: The study recorded 150 to 200 TCR beta chains that were cytomegalovirus-associated.

With regard to this clone: Its target is not known.

CDR3 length: 17 amino acids. V lost 3 bases, J lost 2 bases, and 17 bases lay in between. The germline gives CDR1 SGDLS, CDR2 YYNGEE. This TCR came from a female donor in good health and CMV-seropositive. The sequenced material came from PBMCs. The chain recombines TRBV9 with TRBJ2-2; maybe TRBD2 (5 bases). The CDR3 sequence: CASSETRASSNTGELFF. Written as DNA, the CDR3 is TGTGCCAGCAGCGAAACTCGGGCTAGCAGTAACACCGGGGAGCTGTTTTTT.